A selection of T cell receptor beta chains follows, all from one sample in a study of T cells expressing NK-cell markers. TCRdb processed the 5' RACE reads again and assigns one entry to each CDR3 protein, with no DNA. The sample's table shows hundreds of thousands of distinct CDR3 sequences. Sequenced: blood T cells: a sorted CD56 or NKG2C T cell subset, CD4+ or CD8+ T cells, or bulk PBMC T cells (not recorded which). The receptors stem from a woman between 18 and 75 years old in good health. Both conserved end residues are part of each CDR3.

v_call,j_call,cdr3_aa
TRBV4-3,TRBJ2-7,CASSVHAGEFYEQYF
TRBV7-9,TRBJ2-3,CASSGRGVLRPDTQYF
TRBV3-1,TRBJ2-4,CASSQERVRTAKNIQYF
TRBV18,TRBJ2-1,CASSPPMGGLTANEQFF
TRBV7-8,TRBJ2-3,CASSLVDRGGFTDTQYF
TRBV7-2,TRBJ2-7,CASNTGLAGVEQYF
TRBV2,TRBJ2-3,CASRTTSGAWSTQYF
TRBV2,TRBJ2-2,CASYGPTRTGELFF
TRBV12-3/TRBV12-4,TRBJ1-1,CASSFIGGDTEAFF
TRBV18,TRBJ1-1,CASSPQGDTEAFF
TRBV7-8,TRBJ2-7,CASSFDSYEQYF
TRBV5-4,TRBJ1-1,CASSFARTDEAFF
TRBV12-3/TRBV12-4,TRBJ2-1,CASSRPLPGQQFF
TRBV28,TRBJ2-3,CASSLQGVSDTQYF
TRBV12-3/TRBV12-4,TRBJ2-1,CASSQDRRRDEQFF
TRBV6-2/TRBV6-3,TRBJ2-5,CASSYRVGEETQYF
TRBV12-3/TRBV12-4,TRBJ2-2,CANKRTENTGELFF
TRBV23-1,TRBJ1-6,CASSQLHPGWPRDSPLHF
TRBV20-1,TRBJ1-2,CSARVEALGYTF
TRBV5-1,TRBJ2-1,CASSFRLGNEQFF
TRBV12-3/TRBV12-4,TRBJ2-2,CASSRRGGAGELFF
TRBV7-2,TRBJ2-4,CASSLVKGNKNIQYF
TRBV24-1,TRBJ2-5,CATSDPSPSTGQETQYF
TRBV5-1,TRBJ2-2,CASSLALVTGELFF
TRBV6-5,TRBJ2-1,CASSYSVFYNEQFF
TRBV20-1,TRBJ1-1,CSARTGNTEAFF
TRBV7-2,TRBJ1-1,CASSRDRVTEAFF
TRBV20-1,TRBJ2-7,CSARAGLAGGPTYEQYF
TRBV4-3,TRBJ1-2,CASSQGTGGGYTF
TRBV12-3/TRBV12-4,TRBJ2-3,CASSLPGRDTQYF
TRBV5-6,TRBJ2-5,CASSRGVQETQYF
TRBV5-1,TRBJ2-1,CASSRDYNEQFF
TRBV9,TRBJ2-4,CASSVGGNGKNIQYF
TRBV6-1,TRBJ2-1,CASSGHNLYNEQFF
TRBV5-1,TRBJ1-1,CASSLVGPMNTEAFF
TRBV28,TRBJ1-5,CASITGSSNQPQHF
TRBV6-5,TRBJ2-3,CASSYSTASGLQEAQYF
TRBV12-3/TRBV12-4,TRBJ2-7,CASSSQGRSYEQYF
TRBV7-2,TRBJ1-1,CASSLGFRNTEAFF
TRBV18,TRBJ1-4,CASSLLDSDEKLFF
TRBV5-1,TRBJ2-6,CASSLGHARPTGANVLTF
TRBV29-1,TRBJ1-4,CSVLAGEKLFF
TRBV27,TRBJ1-1,CASSPWVGNTEAFF